This is a list of T cell receptor beta chains from one sample in a study of blood T cell repertoires in COVID-19. The protocol was immunoSEQ multiplex PCR, while the TCRdb copy is restricted to in-frame clones and leaves out a portion. This sample has 150,000 or so clones; around 83% occur once, and the top ten carry about 12%. Material for sequencing was peripheral blood. These receptor sequences come from an older woman with COVID-19, enrolled during active disease. The CDR3 runs from the conserved cysteine through the conserved F or W. The D gene is left open where the match is weak. Size is omitted from some rows. Given values are once, few, many or a class for expanded clones.

d_call	clone_size	j_call	v_call	cdr3_aa	cdr3_nt
.	.	TRBJ2-5	TRBV18	CASSAQETQYF	TGTGCCAGCTCAGCGCAAGAGACCCAGTACTTC
TRBD1	.	TRBJ2-5	TRBV6-6	CASSHRGNQETQYF	TGTGCCAGCAGCCACAGGGGGAACCAAGAGACCCAGTACTTC
TRBD2	.	TRBJ2-2	TRBV6-4	CASSDGPLLAGGPYTGELFF	TGTGCCAGCAGTGATGGACCCCTCCTAGCGGGGGGGCCTTACACCGGGGAGCTGTTTTTT
TRBD1	few	TRBJ1-3	TRBV7-9	CASSEGQGFGGNTIYF	TGTGCCAGCAGCGAGGGACAGGGGTTTGGAGGAAACACCATATATTTT
.	few	TRBJ2-7	TRBV7-6	CASSLSSSEQYF	TGTGCCAGCAGCTTAAGTAGTTCCGAGCAGTACTTC
.	.	TRBJ2-3	TRBV27	CASSPRQGTDTQYF	TGTGCCAGCAGTCCTCGACAGGGCACAGATACGCAGTATTTT
.	.	TRBJ1-4	TRBV7-2	CASSLGGIEKLFF	TGTGCCAGCAGCTTGGGAGGTATTGAAAAACTGTTTTTT
.	.	TRBJ1-2	TRBV7-9	CASSPPNEGYGYTF	TGTGCCAGCAGCCCCCCCAACGAGGGCTATGGCTACACCTTC
TRBD1	.	TRBJ1-2	TRBV19	CASTPWGQGIAGYGYTF	TGTGCCAGTACCCCCTGGGGACAGGGTATCGCGGGCTATGGCTACACCTTC
.	.	TRBJ1-2	TRBV30	CAWSLGPLGYTF	TGTGCCTGGAGTTTGGGGCCTCTAGGCTACACCTTC
.	few	TRBJ1-1	TRBV5-4	CASSLPSRSTEAFF	TGTGCCAGCAGCCTCCCTTCGCGGAGCACTGAAGCTTTCTTT
TRBD1	.	TRBJ2-3	TRBV5-1	CASRSGQGTDTQYF	TGCGCCAGCAGATCGGGACAGGGGACAGATACGCAGTATTTT
TRBD1	.	TRBJ1-4	TRBV19	CASSIGTGDEKLFF	TGTGCCAGTAGCATAGGGACAGGGGATGAAAAACTGTTTTTT
TRBD2	.	TRBJ2-5	TRBV27	CASSHGTSGGRAETQYF	TGTGCCAGCAGTCACGGGACTAGCGGGGGGCGGGCGGAGACCCAGTACTTC
TRBD1	.	TRBJ2-7	TRBV5-1	CASSTRQGNYEQYF	TGCGCCAGCAGCACTCGACAGGGGAACTACGAGCAGTACTTC
TRBD1	.	TRBJ1-2	TRBV5-1	CASSSSGTAYGYTF	TGCGCCAGCAGCTCCTCCGGGACAGCCTATGGCTACACCTTC
TRBD2	once	TRBJ2-2	TRBV11-3	CASSPSGANTGELFF	TGTGCCAGCAGTCCTAGCGGGGCGAACACCGGGGAGCTGTTTTTT
TRBD2	.	TRBJ2-3	TRBV19	CASSRTSGGWTDTQYF	TGTGCCAGTAGTAGGACTAGCGGGGGGTGGACAGATACGCAGTATTTT
.	once	TRBJ2-2	TRBV6-5	CASSYSHGTGELFF	TGTGCCAGCAGTTACTCCCACGGGACCGGGGAGCTGTTTTTT
.	.	TRBJ1-5	TRBV30	CAWSVAGMGNQPQHF	TGTGCCTGGAGTGTCGCCGGGATGGGCAATCAGCCCCAGCATTTT
TRBD1	once	TRBJ1-1	TRBV3-1/TRBV3-2	CASRDRFEAFF	TGTGCCAGCAGGGACAGGTTTGAAGCTTTCTTT
TRBD2	.	TRBJ2-1	TRBV27	CASSVRLASYNEQFF	TGTGCCAGCAGTGTCCGACTAGCGTCCTACAATGAGCAGTTCTTC
.	.	TRBJ1-2	TRBV18	CASSPIDTQNGYTF	TGTGCCAGCTCACCAATCGACACCCAGAATGGCTACACCTTC
.	.	TRBJ2-5	TRBV18	CASSLTSQETQYF	TGTGCCAGCTCGCTTACGAGTCAAGAGACCCAGTACTTC
TRBD2	.	TRBJ2-7	TRBV29-1	CSVVFSGRVYEQYF	TGCAGCGTCGTGTTTAGCGGGAGGGTCTACGAGCAGTACTTC
TRBD1	.	TRBJ1-5	TRBV7-8	CASSLRGRAASFFSNQPQHF	TGTGCCAGCAGCTTAAGGGGGCGGGCAGCCTCTTTCTTTAGCAATCAGCCCCAGCATTTT
TRBD1	.	TRBJ1-4	TRBV7-2	CASSRTGIGEKLFF	TGTGCCAGCAGCCGGACAGGGATCGGTGAAAAACTGTTTTTT
TRBD1	.	TRBJ2-7	TRBV10-1	CASSEQRQGATREQYF	TGCGCCAGCAGTGAGCAGAGACAGGGGGCAACCAGGGAGCAGTACTTC
.	.	TRBJ1-1	TRBV13	CASSPSRGRAFF	TGTGCCAGCAGCCCCTCGAGAGGGAGGGCTTTCTTT
TRBD2	.	TRBJ2-1	TRBV11-2	CASTIPGTSGKYEQFF	TGTGCCAGCACCATTCCCGGGACTAGCGGGAAATATGAGCAGTTCTTC
.	few	TRBJ1-2	TRBV25-1	CASSESDTWNYGYTF	TGTGCCAGCAGTGAATCGGACACCTGGAACTATGGCTACACCTTC
TRBD2	once	TRBJ2-7	TRBV3-1/TRBV3-2	CASSPVFGSGAGEQYF	TGTGCCAGCAGCCCTGTTTTTGGTAGCGGGGCGGGGGAGCAGTACTTC
.	.	TRBJ1-5	TRBV2	CASTQNFGNQPQHF	TGTGCCAGCACCCAGAATTTTGGCAATCAGCCCCAGCATTTT
TRBD1	few	TRBJ2-5	TRBV7-7	CASSLVGRGQETQYF	TGTGCTAGCAGCTTAGTCGGCAGGGGGCAAGAGACCCAGTACTTC
TRBD1	.	TRBJ1-6	TRBV5-6	CASRSRDRGRLINSPLHF	TGTGCCAGCAGAAGTCGGGACAGGGGGCGCCTCATTAATTCACCCCTCCACTTT
.	.	TRBJ1-3	TRBV6-5	CASSYGQGKGNTIYF	TGTGCCAGCAGTTACGGCCAGGGGAAAGGAAACACCATATATTTT
TRBD2	.	TRBJ2-3	TRBV29-1	CSVRTSGSLTDTQYF	TGCAGCGTCCGGACTAGCGGGTCTCTCACAGATACGCAGTATTTT
TRBD2	once	TRBJ2-1	TRBV30	CAWSLAGAFYNEQFF	TGTGCCTGGAGTTTAGCGGGGGCCTTCTACAATGAGCAGTTCTTC
.	.	TRBJ1-1	TRBV6-5	CASSYSTGLNTEAFF	TGTGCCAGCAGTTACTCAACGGGTCTGAACACTGAAGCTTTCTTT
.	.	TRBJ1-1	TRBV12-3/TRBV12-4	CASSSHVNTEAFF	TGTGCCAGCAGTTCACACGTGAACACTGAAGCTTTCTTT
.	.	TRBJ2-6	TRBV19	CASSIASSGANVLTF	TGTGCCAGTAGTATAGCCAGCTCTGGGGCCAACGTCCTGACTTTC
.	.	TRBJ2-2	TRBV3-1/TRBV3-2	CASSQQGSRAGELFF	TGTGCCAGCAGCCAACAGGGAAGTCGGGCCGGGGAGCTGTTTTTT
TRBD1	.	TRBJ1-3	TRBV5-1	CASSSGLDRGSGNTIYF	TGCGCCAGCAGCTCGGGATTGGACAGGGGCTCTGGAAACACCATATATTTT
.	.	TRBJ2-3	TRBV5-1	CASSSNLADTDTQYF	TGCGCCAGCAGCTCCAATTTAGCGGACACAGATACGCAGTATTTT
.	.	TRBJ2-5	TRBV18	CASSPNSQETQYF	TGTGCCAGCTCACCTAACAGCCAAGAGACCCAGTACTTC